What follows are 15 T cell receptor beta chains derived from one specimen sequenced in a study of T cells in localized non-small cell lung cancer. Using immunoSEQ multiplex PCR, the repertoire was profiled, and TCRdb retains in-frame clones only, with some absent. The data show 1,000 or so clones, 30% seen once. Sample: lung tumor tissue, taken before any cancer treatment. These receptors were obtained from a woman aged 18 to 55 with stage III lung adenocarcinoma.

Written as DNA, the CDR3 is TGTGCCAGCAGCCAATCGGGGACAGAAAATGAAAAACTGTTTTTT. Protein product: CASSQSGTENEKLFF. The rearrangement joins TRBV16 to TRBJ1-4; 7 bases agree with TRBD1. Germline lookup yields CDR1 KGHSY and CDR2 FQNENV. This CDR3 contains 15 residues. Trimming took 0 bases from V and 5 from J; bases not matched to a gene: 3. The whole variable domain, filled in from reference TRBV16 and TRBJ1-4, reads GEEVAQTPKHLVRGEGQKAKLYCAPIKGHSYVFWYQQVLKNEFKFLISFQNENVFDETGMPKERFSAKCLPNSPCSLEIQATKLEDSAVYFCASSQSGTENEKLFFGSGTQLSVL.

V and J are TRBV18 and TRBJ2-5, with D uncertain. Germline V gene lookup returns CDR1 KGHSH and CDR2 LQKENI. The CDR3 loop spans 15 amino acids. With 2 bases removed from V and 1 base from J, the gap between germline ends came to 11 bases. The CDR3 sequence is CASSPEIHLQETQYF. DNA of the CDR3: TGTGCCAGCTCACCAGAGATACACCTCCAAGAGACCCAGTACTTC.

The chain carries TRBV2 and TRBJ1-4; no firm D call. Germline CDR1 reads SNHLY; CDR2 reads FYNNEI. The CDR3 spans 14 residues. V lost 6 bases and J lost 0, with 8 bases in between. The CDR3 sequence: CASRARSTNEKLFF. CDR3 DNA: TGTGCCAGCAGGGCCAGGTCAACTAATGAAAAACTGTTTTTT.

The DNA for the CDR3 is TGTGCTAGTGGTTTGGGACAGGGTCTAATCTCTGGAAACACCATATATTTT. Translated: CASGLGQGLISGNTIYF. The chain uses TRBV12-5 and TRBJ1-3, with 7 bases aligning to TRBD1. Trimming took 1 base from V and 0 from J; bases not matched to a gene: 6. The CDR3 has 17 amino acids. The germline V gene encodes CDR1 LGHNT and CDR2 FRNRAP.

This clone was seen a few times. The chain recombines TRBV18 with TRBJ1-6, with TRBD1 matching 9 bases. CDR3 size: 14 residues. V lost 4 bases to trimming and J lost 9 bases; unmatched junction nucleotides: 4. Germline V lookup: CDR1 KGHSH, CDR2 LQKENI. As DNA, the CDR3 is TGTGCCAGCTCACGGACAGGGGAACGTTCACCCCTCCACTTT. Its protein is CASSRTGERSPLHF.

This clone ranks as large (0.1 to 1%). The CDR3 spells CASSYRVGQSNTGELFF. The CDR3 DNA reads TGTGCCAGCAGCTACAGGGTAGGACAGTCGAACACCGGGGAGCTGTTTTTT. The rearrangement uses TRBV11-3 and TRBJ2-2; tentative D call: TRBD1 (6 bases). V lost 4 bases to trimming and J lost 0 bases, with 15 bases between them. The CDR3 spans 17 residues. Germline loops: CDR1 SGHNT, CDR2 YENEEA.

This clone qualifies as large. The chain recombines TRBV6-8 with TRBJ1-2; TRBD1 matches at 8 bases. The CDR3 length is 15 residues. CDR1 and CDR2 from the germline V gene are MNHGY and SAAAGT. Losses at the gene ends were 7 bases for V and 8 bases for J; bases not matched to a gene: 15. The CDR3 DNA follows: TGTGCCAGCACGAACTCGCAGGGGGCGTTAGGGGGCTACACCTTC. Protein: CASTNSQGALGGYTF.

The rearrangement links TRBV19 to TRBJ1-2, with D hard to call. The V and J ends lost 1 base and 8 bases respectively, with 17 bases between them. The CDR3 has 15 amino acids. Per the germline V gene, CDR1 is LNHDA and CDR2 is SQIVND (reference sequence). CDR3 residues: CASSIVPGSSKGYTF. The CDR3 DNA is TGTGCCAGTAGTATAGTCCCGGGCTCCTCCAAAGGCTACACCTTC.

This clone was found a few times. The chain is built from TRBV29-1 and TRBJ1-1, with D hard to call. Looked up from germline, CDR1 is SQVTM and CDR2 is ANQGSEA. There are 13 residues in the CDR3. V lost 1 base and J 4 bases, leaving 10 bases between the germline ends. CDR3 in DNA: TGCAGCGTTGAAGGCGGGGTAAGCACTGAAGCTTTCTTT. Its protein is CSVEGGVSTEAFF.

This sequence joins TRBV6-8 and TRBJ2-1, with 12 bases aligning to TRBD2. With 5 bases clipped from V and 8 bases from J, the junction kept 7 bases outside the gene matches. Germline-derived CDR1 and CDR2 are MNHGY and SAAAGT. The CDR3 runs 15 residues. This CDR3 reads CASSALAGGGDEQFF. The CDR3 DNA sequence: TGTGCCAGCAGTGCACTAGCGGGGGGTGGGGATGAGCAGTTCTTC.

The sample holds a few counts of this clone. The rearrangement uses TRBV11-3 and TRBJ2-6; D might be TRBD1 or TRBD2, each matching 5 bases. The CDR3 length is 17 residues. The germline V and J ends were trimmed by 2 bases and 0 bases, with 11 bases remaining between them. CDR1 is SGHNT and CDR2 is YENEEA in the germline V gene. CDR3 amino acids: CASSLTGTASGANVLTF. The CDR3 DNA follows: TGTGCCAGCAGCTTAACTGGGACGGCCTCTGGGGCCAACGTCCTGACTTTC.

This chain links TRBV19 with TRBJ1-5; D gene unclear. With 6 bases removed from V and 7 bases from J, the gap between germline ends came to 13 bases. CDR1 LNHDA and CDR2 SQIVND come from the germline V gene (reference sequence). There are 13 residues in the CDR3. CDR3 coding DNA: TGTGCCAGTAGCAGGTATACGGAACAGCCCCAGCATTTT. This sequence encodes CASSRYTEQPQHF.

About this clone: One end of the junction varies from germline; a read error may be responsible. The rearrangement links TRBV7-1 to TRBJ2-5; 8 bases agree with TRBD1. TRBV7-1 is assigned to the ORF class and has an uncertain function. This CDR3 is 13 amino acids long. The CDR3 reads CASSLDRGEPQYF. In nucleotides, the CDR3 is TGTGCCAGCAGCTTAGACAGGGGAGAGCCCCAGTACTTC.

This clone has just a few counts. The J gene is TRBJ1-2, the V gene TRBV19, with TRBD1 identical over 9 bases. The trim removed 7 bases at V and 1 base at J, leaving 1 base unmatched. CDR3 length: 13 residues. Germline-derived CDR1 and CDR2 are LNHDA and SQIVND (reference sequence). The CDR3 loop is CASKGQGNYGYTF. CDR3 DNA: TGTGCCAGTAAGGGACAGGGTAACTATGGCTACACCTTC.

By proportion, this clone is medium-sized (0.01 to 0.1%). For the CDR3, the DNA is TGTGCCAGCGCCCTGGACCTAAATGAAAAACTGTTTTTT. Translation: CASALDLNEKLFF. The rearrangement uses TRBV7-2 and TRBJ1-4; D gene unclear. V was shortened by 8 bases and J by 5 bases, with 12 bases between the two germline ends. Per germline, CDR1 SGHTA and CDR2 FQGNSA. This CDR3 region has 13 residues.